The entry below describes one TCR beta chain. The antigen is unknown. This specimen comes from a study of T cell responses to AZD1222 COVID-19 vaccine. Study-wide points: The span of vaccine-associated CD4 TCRs extended across spike, with dominance at 160-218 and 743-854. It was only a handful of AZD1222 recipients who were seropositive at baseline. Mostly white British, mostly female donors; authors suggested clonal diversity may be underestimated.

Clones were sequenced by immunoSEQ multiplex PCR, and TCRdb holds only the in-frame ones, with some missing. The profile shows 140,000 to 150,000 clones, around 91% of them singletons. The CDR3 totals 13 residues. With V trimmed by 6 bases and J by 6 bases, 3 bases remained unmatched. Sequencing was performed on peripheral blood, taken on day 0 of AZD1222 vaccination. The TCR originated in an adult in good health. The chain has TRBV12-3 or TRBV12-4 and TRBJ1-4; TRBD1 aligns across 8 bases. The chain's CDR3 is CASSRGLDEKLFF. Written as DNA, the CDR3 is TGTGCCAGCAGCAGGGGGCTCGATGAAAAACTGTTTTTT.